This T cell receptor beta chain comes out of a study of identical twins. This CDR3 has 16 residues. Germline V gene lookup returns CDR1 LGHNA and CDR2 YSLEER. The junction had 5 bases not matched to a gene; V was cut back by 2 bases and J by 3 bases. TCRdb passed the 5' RACE reads through MiXCR, listing each CDR3 protein once. This sample yields some 500,000 distinct CDR3 sequences, of which around 15% are seen a single time; approximately 1% belongs to the top ten. This clonotype occurred a few times. Another study also made use of these data, one on yellow fever vaccine responses in identical twins.

Sequenced input: CD4+ T cells sorted from blood. The TCR originated in a woman younger than 30 in good health. V is TRBV4-3 and J is TRBJ2-3, with 10 bases lining up with TRBD1. The CDR3 loop reads CASSQLRQGATDTQYF. The CDR3 DNA follows: TGCGCCAGCAGCCAACTGAGACAGGGGGCAACAGATACGCAGTATTTT.